This entry concerns a single TCR beta chain. This sample stems from a study of T cell changes during pregnancy in multiple sclerosis. The CDR3 runs to 15 residues. Germline values: CDR1 KGHSH, CDR2 LQKENI. V lost 2 bases and J lost 3; bases outside the gene matches: 7. The data were produced by immunoSEQ multiplex PCR, yet TCRdb's version contains in-frame clones alone and is incomplete. In the table there are more than 65,000 clones, roughly 95% of which are singletons. Sample: peripheral blood, taken in the second trimester of pregnancy. This receptor was identified in a female donor with multiple sclerosis, enrolled in a pregnancy study. The rearrangement joins TRBV18 to TRBJ2-7, with 7 bases lining up with TRBD1. The CDR3: CASSPGTGTVYEQYF. The CDR3 DNA sequence: TGTGCCAGCTCACCAGGAACCGGGACAGTCTACGAGCAGTACTTC.